A selection of T cell receptor beta chains follows, all from one sample in a study of CD8 T cells in ankylosing spondylitis. TCRdb itself ran the 5' RACE reads through MiXCR, one entry per CDR3 protein. This sample carries about 210,000 distinct CDR3 sequences, 8% to 9% of them seen once, and the ten largest clones take 4.8%. Sequences were obtained from blood, either unsorted or a sorted T cell fraction (not recorded which). Every receptor here comes from a female donor with ankylosing spondylitis or in good health (not recorded which). CDR3s include the opening cysteine and the closing phenylalanine or tryptophan. A D gene is named only where the DNA matches it firmly. Clone size, where shown, is once, few, many, or a class for clones that have expanded.

V gene: TRBV12-3/TRBV12-4
clone size: many
J gene: TRBJ2-7
D gene: -
CDR3 length: 13
CDR3 protein: CASSLVQGGEQYF
CDR3 DNA: TGTGCCAGCAGTTTAGTTCAGGGTGGCGAGCAGTACTTC

V gene: TRBV30
clone size: many
J gene: TRBJ1-5
D gene: -
CDR3 length: 14
CDR3 protein: CAWSWGGPNQPQHF
CDR3 DNA: TGTGCCTGGAGTTGGGGGGGCCCAAATCAGCCCCAGCATTTT

V gene: TRBV10-3
clone size: many
J gene: TRBJ2-1
D gene: -
CDR3 length: 17
CDR3 protein: CAISERGVGRVFGEQFF
CDR3 DNA: TGTGCCATCAGTGAAAGGGGGGTCGGCAGGGTGTTCGGTGAGCAGTTCTTC

V gene: TRBV7-9
clone size: many
J gene: TRBJ2-1
D gene: -
CDR3 length: 13
CDR3 protein: CASSLGQGMEQFF
CDR3 DNA: TGTGCCAGCAGCTTAGGTCAGGGCATGGAGCAGTTCTTC

V gene: TRBV2
clone size: many
J gene: TRBJ1-1
D gene: TRBD1
CDR3 length: 14
CDR3 protein: CASSELRGLSEAFF
CDR3 DNA: TGTGCCAGCAGTGAACTCAGGGGGCTATCTGAAGCTTTCTTT

V gene: TRBV30
clone size: many
J gene: TRBJ2-1
D gene: -
CDR3 length: 11
CDR3 protein: CAWSVGGERFF
CDR3 DNA: TGTGCCTGGAGTGTAGGTGGTGAGCGGTTCTTC

V gene: TRBV15
clone size: many
J gene: TRBJ2-2
D gene: -
CDR3 length: 16
CDR3 protein: CATTRGAASNTGELFF
CDR3 DNA: TGTGCCACCACCCGGGGGGCGGCCTCGAACACCGGGGAGCTGTTTTTT

V gene: TRBV7-8
clone size: many
J gene: TRBJ2-1
D gene: -
CDR3 length: 13
CDR3 protein: CASSLYRASEQFF
CDR3 DNA: TGTGCCAGCAGCCTCTACCGAGCGAGTGAGCAGTTCTTC

V gene: TRBV5-5
clone size: many
J gene: TRBJ2-5
D gene: TRBD2
CDR3 length: 16
CDR3 protein: CASSPGTSGAQETQYF
CDR3 DNA: TGTGCCAGCAGCCCGGGGACTAGCGGAGCCCAAGAGACCCAGTACTTC

V gene: TRBV20-1
clone size: few
J gene: TRBJ2-1
D gene: TRBD2
CDR3 length: 17
CDR3 protein: CCARDNTAGGPGNEQFF
CDR3 DNA: TGCTGTGCTAGAGATAATACAGCGGGAGGGCCGGGAAATGAGCAGTTCTTC

V gene: TRBV27
clone size: many
J gene: TRBJ2-7
D gene: TRBD1
CDR3 length: 14
CDR3 protein: CASSAGTGTYEQYF
CDR3 DNA: TGTGCCAGCAGCGCCGGGACAGGGACCTACGAGCAGTACTTC

V gene: TRBV7-9
clone size: once
J gene: TRBJ2-7
D gene: -
CDR3 length: 15
CDR3 protein: CASSNYGTPEKEQYF
CDR3 DNA: TGTGCCAGCAGCAACTACGGGACCCCAGAGAAGGAGCAGTACTTC

V gene: TRBV20-1
clone size: many
J gene: TRBJ2-4
D gene: TRBD2
CDR3 length: 15
CDR3 protein: CSAGLAGRATDIQYF
CDR3 DNA: TGCAGTGCTGGACTAGCGGGAAGGGCTACAGACATTCAGTACTTC

V gene: TRBV6-1
clone size: -
J gene: TRBJ2-2
D gene: -
CDR3 length: 14
CDR3 protein: CAGKQDPDTGELFF
CDR3 DNA: TGTGCCGGGAAACAGGATCCCGACACCGGGGAGCTGTTTTTT

V gene: TRBV29-1
clone size: many
J gene: TRBJ1-1
D gene: -
CDR3 length: 14
CDR3 protein: CSAYRDRWSTEAFF
CDR3 DNA: TGCAGCGCTTACAGGGACCGGTGGAGCACTGAAGCTTTCTTT

V gene: TRBV6-6
clone size: -
J gene: TRBJ2-1
D gene: -
CDR3 length: 12
CDR3 protein: CASADNPNEQFF
CDR3 DNA: TGTGCCAGCGCCGACAACCCCAATGAGCAGTTCTTC

V gene: TRBV12-3/TRBV12-4
clone size: many
J gene: TRBJ2-1
D gene: -
CDR3 length: 14
CDR3 protein: CASSDRSSYNEQFF
CDR3 DNA: TGTGCCAGCAGTGACAGAAGCTCCTACAATGAGCAGTTCTTC

V gene: TRBV6-1
clone size: many
J gene: TRBJ2-7
D gene: -
CDR3 length: 17
CDR3 protein: CASSDPIHTGPSYEQYF
CDR3 DNA: TGTGCCAGCAGTGATCCGATTCATACGGGACCTTCCTACGAGCAGTACTTC

V gene: TRBV9
clone size: many
J gene: TRBJ2-1
D gene: -
CDR3 length: 16
CDR3 protein: CASSSRAGASYNEQFF
CDR3 DNA: TGTGCCAGCAGCTCCAGAGCGGGCGCCTCCTACAATGAGCAGTTCTTC

V gene: TRBV20-1
clone size: -
J gene: TRBJ2-7
D gene: -
CDR3 length: 16
CDR3 protein: CSARGGSGTPVWEQYF
CDR3 DNA: TGCAGTGCTAGAGGGGGGAGCGGGACACCAGTGTGGGAGCAGTACTTC

V gene: TRBV28
clone size: many
J gene: TRBJ2-1
D gene: TRBD2
CDR3 length: 16
CDR3 protein: CATGGASGNSYNEQFF
CDR3 DNA: TGTGCCACCGGGGGTGCTAGCGGTAACTCCTACAATGAGCAGTTCTTC

V gene: TRBV7-2
clone size: many
J gene: TRBJ1-3
D gene: -
CDR3 length: 15
CDR3 protein: CASSLVPSSGNTIYF
CDR3 DNA: TGTGCCAGCAGCTTAGTGCCCAGCTCTGGAAACACCATATATTTT

V gene: TRBV7-2
clone size: many
J gene: TRBJ2-3
D gene: TRBD2
CDR3 length: 18
CDR3 protein: CASSLSGVAGPSTDTQYF
CDR3 DNA: TGTGCCAGCAGCTTAAGCGGGGTAGCGGGCCCTAGCACAGATACGCAGTATTTT

V gene: TRBV6-2/TRBV6-3
clone size: many
J gene: TRBJ1-1
D gene: -
CDR3 length: 17
CDR3 protein: CASRRIGSVDMNTEAFF
CDR3 DNA: TGTGCCAGCAGGCGAATAGGATCAGTTGACATGAACACTGAAGCTTTCTTT

V gene: TRBV29-1
clone size: few
J gene: TRBJ2-1
D gene: -
CDR3 length: 11
CDR3 protein: CSVWAYNEQFF
CDR3 DNA: TGCAGCGTCTGGGCTTACAATGAGCAGTTCTTC

V gene: TRBV4-3
clone size: many
J gene: TRBJ2-1
D gene: TRBD2
CDR3 length: 17
CDR3 protein: CASSQGTSGASYNEQFF
CDR3 DNA: TGCGCCAGCAGCCAAGGGACTAGCGGGGCATCCTACAATGAGCAGTTCTTC

V gene: TRBV6-2/TRBV6-3
clone size: few
J gene: TRBJ2-2
D gene: TRBD2
CDR3 length: 17
CDR3 protein: CASSTPGSGANTGELFF
CDR3 DNA: TGTGCCAGCAGTACCCCTGGGAGCGGGGCGAACACCGGGGAGCTGTTTTTT

V gene: TRBV29-1
clone size: many
J gene: TRBJ2-1
D gene: -
CDR3 length: 11
CDR3 protein: CSVDRNNEQFF
CDR3 DNA: TGCAGCGTTGATCGCAACAATGAGCAGTTCTTC

V gene: TRBV29-1
clone size: many
J gene: TRBJ2-3
D gene: -
CDR3 length: 14
CDR3 protein: CSVETGTPTDTQYF
CDR3 DNA: TGCAGCGTTGAGACCGGGACCCCGACAGATACGCAGTATTTT

V gene: TRBV7-9
clone size: few
J gene: TRBJ2-1
D gene: -
CDR3 length: 14
CDR3 protein: CASSLEVKDNEQFF
CDR3 DNA: TGTGCCAGCAGCTTAGAAGTGAAGGACAATGAGCAGTTCTTC

V gene: TRBV5-6
clone size: many
J gene: TRBJ2-1
D gene: -
CDR3 length: 20
CDR3 protein: CASSVDSWGRSSEVFNEQFF
CDR3 DNA: TGTGCCAGCAGCGTGGACAGTTGGGGTCGATCCTCCGAGGTTTTCAATGAGCAGTTCTTC

V gene: TRBV29-1
clone size: many
J gene: TRBJ2-7
D gene: -
CDR3 length: 12
CDR3 protein: CSVGPSSYEQYF
CDR3 DNA: TGCAGCGTTGGACCTAGTTCCTACGAGCAGTACTTC

V gene: TRBV4-1
clone size: -
J gene: TRBJ2-2
D gene: TRBD2
CDR3 length: 17
CDR3 protein: CASRGTSGRKNTGELFF
CDR3 DNA: TGCGCCAGCAGGGGGACTAGCGGGAGGAAGAACACCGGGGAGCTGTTTTTT

V gene: TRBV5-1
clone size: many
J gene: TRBJ1-2
D gene: -
CDR3 length: 13
CDR3 protein: CASRRGENYGYTF
CDR3 DNA: TGCGCCAGCAGAAGGGGTGAGAACTATGGCTACACCTTC

V gene: TRBV7-2
clone size: few
J gene: TRBJ2-5
D gene: TRBD1
CDR3 length: 15
CDR3 protein: CASSLQGSLQETQYF
CDR3 DNA: TGTGCCAGCAGCCTACAGGGGTCCCTACAAGAGACCCAGTACTTC

V gene: TRBV4-3
clone size: many
J gene: TRBJ1-2
D gene: -
CDR3 length: 13
CDR3 protein: CASGPSTGYGYTF
CDR3 DNA: TGCGCCAGCGGACCATCGACAGGCTATGGCTACACCTTC

V gene: TRBV7-2
clone size: many
J gene: TRBJ1-6
D gene: -
CDR3 length: 15
CDR3 protein: CASSLAGGGNSPLHF
CDR3 DNA: TGTGCCAGCAGCTTAGCTGGCGGGGGAAATTCACCCCTCCACTTT

V gene: TRBV11-2
clone size: many
J gene: TRBJ2-1
D gene: -
CDR3 length: 12
CDR3 protein: CASSTEGAEQFF
CDR3 DNA: TGTGCCAGCAGCACGGAGGGAGCCGAGCAGTTCTTC

V gene: TRBV6-2/TRBV6-3
clone size: few
J gene: TRBJ2-1
D gene: TRBD2
CDR3 length: 18
CDR3 protein: CASSSPGLARKGRNEQFF
CDR3 DNA: TGTGCCAGCAGTTCCCCGGGACTAGCGAGGAAGGGTCGGAATGAGCAGTTCTTC

V gene: TRBV30
clone size: few
J gene: TRBJ1-5
D gene: -
CDR3 length: 13
CDR3 protein: CAWTHSQGQPQHF
CDR3 DNA: TGTGCCTGGACCCACAGCCAGGGACAGCCCCAGCATTTT

V gene: TRBV19
clone size: many
J gene: TRBJ2-1
D gene: -
CDR3 length: 13
CDR3 protein: CASSGAYYNEQFF
CDR3 DNA: TGTGCCAGTAGCGGAGCCTACTACAATGAGCAGTTCTTC

V gene: TRBV12-3/TRBV12-4
clone size: many
J gene: TRBJ1-2
D gene: TRBD1
CDR3 length: 13
CDR3 protein: CASSPAGGDGYTF
CDR3 DNA: TGTGCCAGCAGTCCCGCAGGGGGCGATGGCTACACCTTC

V gene: TRBV11-2
clone size: many
J gene: TRBJ1-3
D gene: -
CDR3 length: 14
CDR3 protein: CASSLGGYGNTIYF
CDR3 DNA: TGTGCCAGCAGCTTGGGGGGGTACGGAAACACCATATATTTT

V gene: TRBV23-1
clone size: many
J gene: TRBJ2-7
D gene: -
CDR3 length: 13
CDR3 protein: CASGPKGYYEQYF
CDR3 DNA: TGCGCCAGCGGCCCAAAGGGCTACTACGAGCAGTACTTC

V gene: TRBV7-2
clone size: few
J gene: TRBJ2-1
D gene: -
CDR3 length: 13
CDR3 protein: CASSLPTRNEQFF
CDR3 DNA: TGTGCCAGCAGCCTACCGACTAGGAATGAGCAGTTCTTC

V gene: TRBV7-6
clone size: few
J gene: TRBJ2-1
D gene: TRBD1
CDR3 length: 16
CDR3 protein: CASSLAGGQGYNEQFF
CDR3 DNA: TGTGCCAGCAGCTTAGCAGGGGGACAGGGCTACAATGAGCAGTTCTTC

V gene: TRBV12-3/TRBV12-4
clone size: -
J gene: TRBJ1-1
D gene: -
CDR3 length: 13
CDR3 protein: CASSLGAGTQAFF
CDR3 DNA: TGTGCCAGCAGTTTGGGGGCCGGGACACAAGCTTTCTTT

V gene: TRBV20-1
clone size: many
J gene: TRBJ2-3
D gene: -
CDR3 length: 16
CDR3 protein: CSARGAAQSSTDTQYF
CDR3 DNA: TGCAGTGCTAGAGGGGCAGCGCAGTCTAGCACAGATACGCAGTATTTT

V gene: TRBV28
clone size: many
J gene: TRBJ2-7
D gene: TRBD1
CDR3 length: 14
CDR3 protein: CASSRQGKSYEQYF
CDR3 DNA: TGTGCCAGCAGCCGACAGGGTAAGAGCTACGAGCAGTACTTC

V gene: TRBV27
clone size: many
J gene: TRBJ2-3
D gene: -
CDR3 length: 14
CDR3 protein: CASSLSYGTDTQYF
CDR3 DNA: TGTGCCAGCAGTTTATCGTACGGGACAGATACGCAGTATTTT

V gene: TRBV21-1
clone size: few
J gene: TRBJ2-7
D gene: -
CDR3 length: 17
CDR3 protein: CASSKALSAGGFYEQYF
CDR3 DNA: TGTGCCAGCAGCAAAGCGCTTTCAGCGGGAGGTTTCTACGAGCAGTACTTC

V gene: TRBV7-2
clone size: -
J gene: TRBJ2-5
D gene: -
CDR3 length: 14
CDR3 protein: CASTPGGLQETQYF
CDR3 DNA: TGTGCCAGCACCCCCGGGGGATTACAAGAGACCCAGTACTTC

V gene: TRBV6-2/TRBV6-3
clone size: many
J gene: TRBJ2-7
D gene: TRBD1
CDR3 length: 17
CDR3 protein: CASSYQEGGRFTYEQYF
CDR3 DNA: TGTGCCAGCAGTTACCAAGAAGGGGGCCGGTTTACCTACGAGCAGTACTTC